This paragraph covers one T cell receptor beta chain sequence. This sequence may be a read error, since a much larger clone differs from it by one base. This entry is derived from a study of molecular identifiers for immune sequencing clone quantification. The CDR3 length is 17 residues. Germline assignment: CDR1 LGHNA and CDR2 YSLEER. The trim removed 0 bases at V and 8 bases at J, leaving 8 bases unmatched. TCRdb independently ran MiXCR on the PCR reads; one entry per CDR3 protein. Of about 320,000 distinct CDR3 sequences listed, 20% to 25% are singletons. This chain joins TRBV4-3 and TRBJ1-6, with TRBD1 matching over 9 bases. This TCR was recovered from a human donor in good health. Some libraries in this study had Jurkat cell RNA spiked in. Sequenced sample: naive CD8+ T cells from blood, with Jurkat cell RNA spiked in. Described subset: FACS-sorted CD8+CD4-CCR7+CD45RA+ naive T cells. The CDR3 sequence: CASSQDRQGGSDSPLHF. Written as DNA, the CDR3 is TGCGCCAGCAGCCAAGACAGACAGGGGGGCAGTGATTCACCCCTCCACTTT.